This record concerns one TCR beta chain sequence. The data stem from a study of blood T cells in healthy people across ages. A sample-barcoded 5' primer and a J-beta primer mix were used in a second PCR of about 7 to 12 cycles. MiXCR, run by TCRdb on the 5' RACE reads, gives a single entry per CDR3 protein. Of hundreds of thousands of distinct CDR3 sequences listed, 45% to 65% were seen once; the top ten hold over 30%. In germline, CDR1 is SNHLY, CDR2 FYNNEI. Trimming removed 2 bases from V and 9 bases from J; junction bases left unmatched: 4. This CDR3 is built from 14 residues. This receptor was identified in a man between 60 and 70 years old in good health. The V call is TRBV2, the J call TRBJ1-6; 7 positions agree with TRBD1. The specimen was blood. The CDR3 DNA sequence: TGTGCCAGCAGTGAATGGACAGGAAGTTCACCCCTCCACTTT. It translates to CASSEWTGSSPLHF. Complete variable domain (other parts from reference TRBV2 and TRBJ1-6): EPEVTQTPSHQVTQMGQEVILRCVPISNHLYFYWYRQILGQKVEFLVSFYNNEISEKSEIFDDQFSVERPDGSNFTLKIRSTKLEDSAMYFCASSEWTGSSPLHFGNGTRLTVT.